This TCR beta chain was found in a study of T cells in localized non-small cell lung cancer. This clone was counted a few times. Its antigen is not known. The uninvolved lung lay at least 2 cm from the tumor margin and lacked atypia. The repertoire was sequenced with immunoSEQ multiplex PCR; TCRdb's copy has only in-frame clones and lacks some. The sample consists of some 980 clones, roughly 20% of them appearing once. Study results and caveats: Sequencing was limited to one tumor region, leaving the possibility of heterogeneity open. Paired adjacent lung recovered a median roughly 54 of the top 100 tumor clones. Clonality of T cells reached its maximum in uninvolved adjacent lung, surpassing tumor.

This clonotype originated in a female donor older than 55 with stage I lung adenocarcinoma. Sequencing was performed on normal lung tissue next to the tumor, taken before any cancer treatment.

CDR3 sequence: CATSRDLQELTEAFF. CDR3 coding DNA: TGTGCCACCAGCAGAGATCTCCAGGAGCTCACTGAAGCTTTCTTT. V is TRBV15 and J is TRBJ1-1; D remains unclear. The CDR3 is made up of 15 amino acids. The germline V gene encodes CDR1 LNHNV and CDR2 YYDKDF (reference sequence). The germline V and J ends were trimmed by 0 bases and 4 bases, with 12 bases remaining between them.